These 20 T cell receptor beta chains came from one sample sequenced in a study of shared clonotypes between healthy human individuals. The protocol was immunoSEQ multiplex PCR, while the TCRdb copy is restricted to in-frame clones and leaves out a portion. Among 2 million to 2.5 million clones, approximately 94% were seen once, and the ten largest hold 0.1% to 0.15%. Source material: naive CD4+ T cells sorted from blood. The subset: CD45RA+ positively selected. These receptors were obtained from a young man in good health.

The chain has TRBV9 and TRBJ2-6, with D hard to call. Trimming cost V 3 bases and J 0 bases, with 10 bases left between them. CDR3 size: 16 residues. Germline loops: CDR1 SGDLS, CDR2 YYNGEE. In nucleotides, the CDR3 is TGTGCCAGCAGCGGACCCTGGCGCTCTGGGGCCAACGTCCTGACTTTC. Amino acid sequence: CASSGPWRSGANVLTF.

J is TRBJ2-3 and V is TRBV7-2; D gene unclear. Deletions cut 1 base from V and 5 bases from J, with 4 bases between. This CDR3 is built from 12 residues. Germline CDR1 SGHTA, CDR2 FQGNSA. CDR3 amino acids: CASSLVIDTQYF. The CDR3 DNA reads as TGTGCCAGCAGCTTAGTTATAGATACGCAGTATTTT.

The chain couples TRBV6-4 to TRBJ1-6; D gene uncertain. Germline CDR1 MRHNA, CDR2 SNTAGT. The CDR3 has 13 amino acids. The ends were cut back, 5 bases at V and 5 bases at J, with 7 bases in the middle. CDR3 residues: CASSTGNNSPLHF. DNA of the CDR3: TGTGCCAGCAGTACTGGGAATAATTCACCCCTCCACTTT.

The chain carries TRBV28 and TRBJ1-5; D is unresolved. Between the trimmed V and J ends, which lost 6 bases and 3 bases, there was a span of 12 bases. Germline CDR1 is MDHEN and CDR2 is SYDVKM. The CDR3 length is 14 residues. Here the CDR3 reads CASRSGRLNQPQHF. The CDR3 DNA follows: TGTGCCAGCAGAAGCGGACGGCTCAATCAGCCCCAGCATTTT.

This chain uses TRBV29-1 with TRBJ2-3; the match to TRBD2 covers 12 bases. Germline trimming cut 7 bases from V and 2 bases from J; bases unmatched to any gene: 7. The germline V gene has CDR1 SQVTM and CDR2 ANQGSEA. This CDR3 is 15 amino acids long. This CDR3 is CSALRTSGVTDTQYF. The CDR3 DNA is TGCAGCGCCCTGAGGACTAGCGGGGTCACAGATACGCAGTATTTT.

The rearrangement links TRBV30 to TRBJ1-1, with 7 nucleotides matching TRBD1. The germline CDR1 and CDR2 sequences are GTSNPN and SVGIG (reference sequence). The CDR3 has 14 residues. Trimming took 4 bases from V and 5 from J; bases not matched to a gene: 10. The CDR3 sequence: CAWNPGQTVTEAFF. The CDR3 DNA is TGTGCCTGGAACCCGGGACAGACGGTAACTGAAGCTTTCTTT.

The DNA for the CDR3 is TGTGCCTCCGTAAGGGAGGGCTACGAGCAGTACTTC. Amino acid sequence: CASVREGYEQYF. The chain employs TRBV2 and TRBJ2-7, with 7 bases identical to TRBD2. The germline gives CDR1 SNHLY, CDR2 FYNNEI. The J segment lost 3 bases and the V segment lost 11 bases, leaving 7 bases of the junction unmatched. The CDR3 loop spans 12 amino acids.

The chain has TRBV7-2 and TRBJ2-7, with a weak D call TRBD1 (6 bases). Germline assignment: CDR1 SGHTA and CDR2 FQGNSA. The CDR3 is 14 residues long. The ends were cut back, 4 bases at V and 3 bases at J, with 13 bases in the middle. CDR3 protein: CASSSWGQVYEQYF. Here the CDR3 DNA reads TGTGCCAGCAGCTCGTGGGGGCAGGTCTACGAGCAGTACTTC.

With regard to this clone: Other DNA sequences in this sample translate to the same CDR3. The chain joins TRBV5-4 to TRBJ1-2, with D possibly TRBD1 on 6 matching bases. The germline V and J ends were trimmed by 3 bases and 5 bases, with 8 bases remaining between them. The CDR3 length is 12 residues. Per the germline V gene, CDR1 is SGHNT and CDR2 is YYREEE (reference sequence). For the CDR3, the DNA is TGTGCCAGCAGCTCTGGACAGTATGGCTACACCTTC. Translated: CASSSGQYGYTF.

The chain employs TRBV5-6 and TRBJ2-7, with 11 bases aligning to TRBD1. Germline values: CDR1 SGHDT, CDR2 YYEEEE. Unmatched junction bases numbered 13, after V lost 7 bases and J lost 4 bases. The CDR3 length is 16 residues. In DNA, the CDR3 is TGTGCCAGCGCGTTCGTGCGGACAGGGGGCTGGTACGAGCAGTACTTC. This codes for CASAFVRTGGWYEQYF. The variable domain in full, completed from reference TRBV5-6 and TRBJ2-7, reads DAGVTQSPTHLIKTRGQQVTLRCSPKSGHDTVSWYQQALGQGPQFIFQYYEEEERQRGNFPDRFSGHQFPNYSSELNVNALLLGDSALYLCASAFVRTGGWYEQYFGPGTRLTVT.

This sequence joins TRBV10-3 and TRBJ2-3, with 8 bases aligning to TRBD2. The J segment lost 3 bases and the V segment lost 10 bases, leaving 12 bases of the junction unmatched. Germline V lookup: CDR1 ENHRY, CDR2 SYGVKD. The CDR3 is 15 residues long. The CDR3 DNA reads as TGTGCCACCATTTCCTCTGGCGGGGGGACAGATACGCAGTATTTT. This codes for CATISSGGGTDTQYF.

The chain links TRBV19 to TRBJ1-5; 12 bases map to TRBD1. Germline trimming cut 8 bases from V and 5 bases from J; bases unmatched to any gene: 4. This CDR3 has 14 residues. Per the germline V gene, CDR1 is LNHDA and CDR2 is SQIVND (reference sequence). CDR3 amino acids: CASRDRGRDQPQHF. The CDR3 DNA reads TGTGCCAGTCGGGACAGGGGGCGAGATCAGCCCCAGCATTTT.

The chain has TRBV30 and TRBJ2-5; D is possibly TRBD1 (6 bases). The V end was cut by 3 bases, the J end by 2 bases, with 16 bases between. CDR1 GTSNPN and CDR2 SVGIG come from the germline V gene (reference sequence). This CDR3 is 15 amino acids long. In DNA, the CDR3 is TGTGCCTGGAGACCACAGGGAACCATACAAGAGACCCAGTACTTC. As protein: CAWRPQGTIQETQYF.

The rearrangement uses TRBV10-3 and TRBJ2-7; 8 bases fit TRBD2. The germline V gene has CDR1 ENHRY and CDR2 SYGVKD. V lost 8 bases, J lost 1 base, and 4 bases stayed unmatched. The CDR3 has 13 amino acids. The CDR3 spells CAISREGSYEQYF. The CDR3, as DNA: TGTGCCATCTCCCGGGAGGGATCCTACGAGCAGTACTTC.

This chain joins TRBV5-6 and TRBJ2-3; D perhaps matches TRBD2 (5 bases). Trimming took off 3 bases at V and 5 bases at J, with 22 bases between the two ends. The CDR3 totals 17 residues. Per the germline V gene, CDR1 is SGHDT and CDR2 is YYEEEE. The CDR3 bases are TGTGCCAGCAGCTACGAATCCGGGGAATGGAGCGGAGATACGCAGTATTTT. Its translation is CASSYESGEWSGDTQYF.

As concerns this clone: Here the CDR3 omits its conserved ending phenylalanine or tryptophan, so a read error is the likely source. The DNA is omitted, as the CDR3 cannot be located on it reliably, and the CDR3 follows TCRdb's listing. The CDR3 protein is CASSFSANTDGAL. The rearrangement links TRBV7-9 to TRBJ2-7; TRBD2 is taken as the D call from the table, unchecked against the DNA. Germline CDR1 reads SEHNR; CDR2 reads FQNEAQ (reference sequence). The CDR3 sequence runs 13 residues, both termini included.

A remark on this clone: Other DNA sequences in this specimen translate into the identical CDR3. The V gene is TRBV18, the J gene TRBJ1-1; D gene uncertain. Trimming removed 6 bases at V and 1 base at J, with 9 bases between. The CDR3 is made up of 13 amino acids. CDR1 and CDR2 from the germline V gene are KGHSH and LQKENI. CDR3 sequence: CASSPDGNTEAFF. CDR3 DNA sequence: TGTGCCAGCTCGCCGGACGGGAACACTGAAGCTTTCTTT.

The V gene is TRBV5-1, the J gene TRBJ1-5; 9 bases map to TRBD1. V was pared by 6 bases and J by 2 bases, with 9 bases of the junction left unmatched. Germline CDR1 reads SGHRS; CDR2 reads YFSETQ. This CDR3 has 16 residues. CDR3 sequence (DNA): TGCGCCAGCACCCACACAGGGGGCAGAGGCAATCAGCCCCAGCATTTT. Translated: CASTHTGGRGNQPQHF. Full variable domain (rest looked up from reference TRBV5-1 and TRBJ1-5): KAGVTQTPRYLIKTRGQQVTLSCSPISGHRSVSWYQQTPGQGLQFLFEYFSETQRNKGNFPGRFSGRQFSNSRSEMNVSTLELGDSALYLCASTHTGGRGNQPQHFGDGTRLSIL.

The gene calls are TRBV11-2 and TRBJ2-7, with TRBD1 as a possible D gene (5 bases). CDR1 is SGHAT and CDR2 is FQNNGV in the germline V gene. V was cut by 0 bases and J by 1 base, with 10 bases left in between. The CDR3 has 15 residues. The CDR3 bases are TGTGCCAGCAGCTTAGATTCAGGGATTTCCTACGAGCAGTACTTC. Its translation is CASSLDSGISYEQYF.

CDR3 loop: CASSLGDVGRYGYTF. CDR3 DNA: TGTGCCAGCAGCTTAGGCGATGTGGGGAGGTATGGCTACACCTTC. J is TRBJ1-2 and V is TRBV7-9; D is uncertain. Germline assignment: CDR1 SEHNR and CDR2 FQNEAQ (reference sequence). Trimming took off 1 base at V and 5 bases at J, with 14 bases between the two ends. This CDR3 contains 15 residues.